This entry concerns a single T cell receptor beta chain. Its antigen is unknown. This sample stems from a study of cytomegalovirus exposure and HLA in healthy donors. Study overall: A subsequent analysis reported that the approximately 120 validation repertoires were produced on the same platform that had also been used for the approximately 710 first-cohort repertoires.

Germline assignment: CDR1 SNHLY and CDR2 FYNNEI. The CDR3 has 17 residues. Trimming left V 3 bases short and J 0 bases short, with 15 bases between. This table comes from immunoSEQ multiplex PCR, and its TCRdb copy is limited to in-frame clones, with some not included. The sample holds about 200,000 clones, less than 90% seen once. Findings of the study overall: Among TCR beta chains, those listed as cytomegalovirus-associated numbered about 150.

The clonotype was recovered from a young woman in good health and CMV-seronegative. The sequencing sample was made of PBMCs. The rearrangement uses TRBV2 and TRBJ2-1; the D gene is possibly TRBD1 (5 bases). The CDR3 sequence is CASSDGAGRYSYNEQFF. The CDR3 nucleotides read TGTGCCAGCAGTGATGGGGCAGGGCGTTACTCCTACAATGAGCAGTTCTTC.